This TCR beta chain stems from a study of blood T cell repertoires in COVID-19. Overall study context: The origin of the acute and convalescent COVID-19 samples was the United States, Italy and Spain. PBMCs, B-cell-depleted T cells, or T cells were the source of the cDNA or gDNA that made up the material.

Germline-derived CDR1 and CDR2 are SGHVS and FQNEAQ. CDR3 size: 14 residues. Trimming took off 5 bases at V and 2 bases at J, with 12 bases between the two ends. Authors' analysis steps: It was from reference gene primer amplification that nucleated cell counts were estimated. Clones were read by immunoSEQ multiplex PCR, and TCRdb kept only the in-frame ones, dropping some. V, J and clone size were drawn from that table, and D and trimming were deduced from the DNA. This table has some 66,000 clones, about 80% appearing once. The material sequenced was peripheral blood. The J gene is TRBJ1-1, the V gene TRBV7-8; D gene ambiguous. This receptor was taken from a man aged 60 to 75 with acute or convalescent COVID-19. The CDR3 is CASSPELANTEAFF. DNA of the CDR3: TGTGCCAGCAGCCCCGAACTAGCTAACACTGAAGCTTTCTTT.